This entry lists 20 T cell receptor beta chains sequenced from one sample in a study of T cells in Graves' hyperthyroidism and ophthalmopathy. From RNA transcripts, TCR beta CDR3 regions were amplified. The study used the HTBI primer set for a first-round RT-PCR of the TCR CDR3. TCRdb recomputed calls from the multiplex PCR reads with MiXCR, one row per CDR3 protein. The data hold about 420,000 distinct CDR3 sequences, with around 16% observed a single time. Sequenced: blood. These receptors were obtained from a woman in her late teens or twenties with Graves' hyperthyroidism.

The chain recombines TRBV24-1 with TRBJ1-5; no firm D call. Germline CDR1 is KGHDR and CDR2 is SFDVKD. The CDR3 spans 19 residues. Trimming shortened V by 12 bases and J by 0 bases, and 29 bases separated the two germline ends. CDR3 protein: CAAGLGAVPQVYSNQPQHF. The CDR3 DNA follows: TGTGCCGCCGGACTCGGCGCGGTGCCGCAAGTATATAGCAATCAGCCCCAGCATTTT.

The rearrangement uses TRBV10-1 and TRBJ1-5; unclear D gene. The germline V gene has CDR1 WNHNN and CDR2 SYGVQD (reference sequence). This CDR3 has 13 residues. V lost 5 bases, J lost 3 bases, and 8 bases lay in between. The CDR3 DNA is TGCGCCAGCAGTTCAGGAATCAATCAGCCCCAGCATTTT. It yields the protein CASSSGINQPQHF.

The rearrangement uses TRBV5-1 and TRBJ2-1; D not resolved. Looked up from germline, CDR1 is SGHRS and CDR2 is YFSETQ. The V gene lost 0 bases and the J gene lost 9 bases, with 10 bases spanning the gap. This CDR3 spans 13 amino acids. CDR3 DNA sequence: TGCGCCAGCAGCTTGGTTAGAGACGCTGAGCAGTTCTTC. Translating it yields CASSLVRDAEQFF.

This clonotype was observed many times. The J gene is TRBJ1-1, the V gene TRBV7-2; D is possibly TRBD1 (6 bases). The CDR3 spans 15 residues. Trimming shortened V by 0 bases and J by 4 bases, and 12 bases separated the two germline ends. Germline V CDR1 and CDR2: SGHTA, FQGNSA. The CDR3 nucleotides are TGTGCCAGCAGCTTAGCCAGTGGGGGGCCCACTGAAGCTTTCTTT. Protein: CASSLASGGPTEAFF.

As for this clonotype: Given a much more abundant clone one base away, this may be a read error. The V call is TRBV7-2, the J call TRBJ2-1; D unclear. The V end was cut by 7 bases, the J end by 15 bases, with 13 bases between. This CDR3 is 10 amino acids long. The germline gives CDR1 SGHTA, CDR2 FQGNSA. The CDR3 region is CASNSKGRFF. CDR3 coding DNA: TGTGCCAGCAACTCGAAAGGGCGGTTCTTC.

This clonotype appeared many times. The rearrangement uses TRBV7-2 and TRBJ2-5; D is perhaps TRBD2 (5 bases). The CDR3 has 15 amino acids. Trimming pared 2 bases from V and 9 bases from J, leaving 19 bases between. The germline gives CDR1 SGHTA, CDR2 FQGNSA. DNA of the CDR3: TGTGCCAGCAGCTTACACAATACGGGAACCGTGGCCCAGTACTTC. Translated: CASSLHNTGTVAQYF.

This clonotype was detected a few times. CDR3 sequence reads: CASSPQIGAGLLQTQYF. In nucleotides, the CDR3 is TGTGCCAGCAGTCCCCAAATAGGAGCGGGGCTCCTACAGACCCAGTACTTC. The chain links TRBV7-2 to TRBJ2-5; 7 bases are shared with TRBD2. Trimming took 6 bases from V and 6 from J; bases not matched to a gene: 19. Germline-derived CDR1 and CDR2 are SGHTA and FQGNSA. The CDR3 loop spans 17 amino acids. Together with reference TRBV7-2 and TRBJ2-5, the CDR3 gives the full variable domain: GAGVSQSPSNKVTEKGKDVELRCDPISGHTALYWYRQSLGQGLEFLIYFQGNSAPDKSGLPSDRFSAERTGGSVSTLTIQRTQQEDSAVYLCASSPQIGAGLLQTQYFGPGTRLLVL.

This chain connects TRBV20-1 to TRBJ2-3; maybe TRBD1 (5 bases). Trimming took 6 bases from V and 1 from J, leaving 20 bases between them. This CDR3 region has 16 residues. Per the germline V gene, CDR1 is DFQATT and CDR2 is SNEGSKA (reference sequence). Here the CDR3 reads CSATTDRVGGTDTQYF. The CDR3 DNA follows: TGCAGTGCAACAACCGACAGAGTAGGAGGCACAGATACGCAGTATTTT.

The sample holds many counts of this clonotype. The chain joins TRBV18 to TRBJ1-2; D not resolved. The CDR3 covers 13 residues. V was cut by 4 bases and J by 4 bases, with 10 bases left in between. CDR1 KGHSH and CDR2 LQKENI come from the germline V gene. CDR3 residues: CASSLSGLYGYTF. The CDR3 DNA is TGTGCCAGCTCACTATCGGGTCTCTATGGCTACACCTTC.

This clonotype has at least ten counts. In nucleotides, the CDR3 is TGTGCCAGCAGTTTATCGACTCTCACAGATACGCAGTATTTT. This encodes CASSLSTLTDTQYF. The chain recombines TRBV6-1 with TRBJ2-3, with no clear D. CDR1 and CDR2 (germline): MNHNS, SASEGT. CDR3 length equals 14 residues. V lost 5 bases, J lost 2 bases, and 11 bases lay in between.

This clonotype came up many times. The chain combines TRBV13 with TRBJ2-7; D unclear. CDR3 size: 13 residues. Trimming pared 6 bases from V and 2 bases from J, leaving 11 bases between. From germline, CDR1 is PRHDT and CDR2 FYEKMQ (reference sequence). This CDR3 is CASSPIEAYEQYF. In nucleotides, the CDR3 is TGTGCCAGCAGTCCGATCGAGGCCTACGAGCAGTACTTC.

In regard to this clonotype: The junction shows a germline mismatch at one end, possibly a read error. The V gene is TRBV5-1, the J gene TRBJ1-1; a weak D match, TRBD1 (6 bases). The CDR3 is 14 amino acids. Germline V gene lookup returns CDR1 SGHRS and CDR2 YFSETQ. As DNA, the CDR3 is TGCGCCAGCAGCCCTTCGGGACCACAGGGAGGATCGGTCTTT. Amino acid sequence: CASSPSGPQGGSVF.

This sequence joins TRBV6-1 and TRBJ2-5; a possible D gene is TRBD1 (6 bases). Germline assignment: CDR1 MNHNS and CDR2 SASEGT. V was cut by 5 bases and J by 5 bases, with 18 bases left in between. There are 15 residues in the CDR3. The CDR3: CASSYKDSRRETQYF. The CDR3, as DNA: TGTGCCAGCAGTTATAAGGACAGTCGGCGGGAGACCCAGTACTTC.

This clonotype was seen repeatedly, ten times or more. The rearrangement uses TRBV13 and TRBJ2-1; possibly TRBD2 for D (6 bases). The CDR3 loop spans 13 amino acids. Looked up from germline, CDR1 is PRHDT and CDR2 is FYEKMQ (reference sequence). Trimming shortened V by 4 bases and J by 9 bases, and 13 bases separated the two germline ends. CDR3 coding DNA: TGTGCCAGCAGCTCGGGACTGCCGGCTGAGCAGTTCTTC. The encoded protein is CASSSGLPAEQFF.

V and J are TRBV9 and TRBJ1-1, with D maybe TRBD1 (5 bases). The CDR3 is 14 residues long. Looked up from germline, CDR1 is SGDLS and CDR2 is YYNGEE. Trimming cost V 2 bases and J 0 bases, with 8 bases left between them. In nucleotides, the CDR3 is TGTGCCAGCAGCGTCGGGACTGTGAACACTGAAGCTTTCTTT. Translating it yields CASSVGTVNTEAFF.

This clonotype appeared many times. V and J are TRBV5-1 and TRBJ2-7, with 8 positions matching TRBD2. The CDR3 is 15 residues long. Germline V gene data show CDR1 as SGHRS and CDR2 as YFSETQ. The junction had 6 bases not matched to a gene; V was cut back by 3 bases and J by 1 base. The CDR3, as DNA: TGCGCCAGCAGCTCAACCGGGACTAGTTCCTACGAGCAGTACTTC. Translating gives CASSSTGTSSYEQYF.

In its sample, this clonotype was seen a few times. The rearrangement joins TRBV14 to TRBJ1-2, with unresolved D. This CDR3 has 14 residues. V was shortened by 2 bases and J by 6 bases, with 13 bases between the two germline ends. In germline, CDR1 is SGHDN, CDR2 FVKESK. CDR3 protein: CASSQFKGFDGYTF. The CDR3 nucleotides are TGTGCCAGCAGCCAATTCAAGGGATTCGATGGCTACACCTTC.

The gene calls are TRBV10-3 and TRBJ1-2, with D uncertain. Trimming removed 2 bases from V and 0 bases from J, with 13 bases in between. The CDR3 has 16 amino acids. Looked up from germline, CDR1 is ENHRY and CDR2 is SYGVKD. The CDR3 loop is CAISELVSETNYGYTF. The CDR3 DNA follows: TGTGCCATCAGTGAGCTAGTGTCAGAGACTAACTATGGCTACACCTTC.

The gene calls are TRBV4-1 and TRBJ2-1, with D unclear. The V gene lost 1 base and the J gene lost 0 bases, with 10 bases spanning the gap. The CDR3 sequence is 16 residues long. CDR1 and CDR2 (germline): MGHRA, YSYEKL. As DNA, the CDR3 is TGCGCCAGCAGCCAAGTGAACATGGTCTCCTACAATGAGCAGTTCTTC. Its protein product is CASSQVNMVSYNEQFF.

In its sample, this clonotype was seen many times. The chain carries TRBV12-3 or TRBV12-4 and TRBJ2-7; the match to TRBD2 covers 11 bases. V lost 3 bases, J lost 4 bases, and 5 bases stayed unmatched. This CDR3 is 15 amino acids long. The CDR3 DNA reads TGTGCCAGCAGTTTGGTAGCGGGAGGGATATACGAGCAGTACTTC. As protein: CASSLVAGGIYEQYF.